These T cell receptor beta chains were read from a single sample in a study of shared clonotypes between healthy human individuals. Method: immunoSEQ multiplex PCR; TCRdb's copy keeps in-frame clones and lacks some. The sample has roughly 590,000 clones; 95% to 96% are singletons. Input material: naive CD8+ T cells sorted from blood. The receptors shown here come from a woman aged 25-40 years in good health. The CDR3 runs from the conserved cysteine through the conserved F or W. A D gene is named only where the DNA matches it firmly. Not every row has a clone size; where given, it reads once, few, many or a size class.

j_gene,d_gene,abundance,v_gene,CDR3aa,CDR3nt
TRBJ2-7,.,few,TRBV2,CASSEGAAGSYEQYF,TGTGCCAGCAGTGAAGGAGCCGCTGGCTCCTACGAGCAGTACTTC
TRBJ2-7,.,.,TRBV13,CASSLTQYEQYF,TGTGCCAGCAGCTTAACGCAGTACGAGCAGTACTTC
TRBJ1-2,TRBD1,.,TRBV27,CASSLRQGYGYTF,TGTGCCAGCAGTTTAAGACAGGGGTATGGCTACACCTTC
TRBJ2-1,TRBD1,.,TRBV10-3,CAIRSVGTGINEQFF,TGTGCCATCCGGAGCGTAGGGACAGGGATAAATGAGCAGTTCTTC
TRBJ2-1,TRBD2,.,TRBV5-1,CASSYAGDTYNEQFF,TGCGCCAGCAGCTATGCGGGAGACACCTACAATGAGCAGTTCTTC
TRBJ1-2,TRBD1,.,TRBV9,CASSVEWRDRALNYGYTF,TGTGCCAGCAGCGTAGAGTGGAGGGACAGGGCCTTAAACTATGGCTACACCTTC
TRBJ2-2,TRBD2,.,TRBV5-6,CASSSGTSGSRGELFF,TGTGCCAGCAGCTCTGGGACTAGCGGGAGCCGGGGGGAGCTGTTTTTT
TRBJ1-2,.,.,TRBV13,CASSSLQANYGYTF,TGTGCCAGCAGCTCCCTCCAGGCCAACTATGGCTACACCTTC
TRBJ2-7,TRBD1,once,TRBV28,CASSSLGQGLSYEQYF,TGTGCCAGCAGTTCACTGGGACAGGGGTTATCCTACGAGCAGTACTTC
TRBJ1-3,.,once,TRBV5-5,CASSSHGVGNTIYF,TGTGCCAGCAGCTCCCACGGTGTGGGAAACACCATATATTTT
TRBJ1-5,.,.,TRBV27,CASSRDVYQPQHF,TGTGCCAGCAGTAGGGACGTTTATCAGCCCCAGCATTTT
TRBJ1-1,.,few,TRBV9,CASSVSNTEAFF,TGTGCCAGCAGCGTAAGTAACACTGAAGCTTTCTTT
TRBJ2-7,TRBD2,.,TRBV27,CASSLSSGGTCEQYF,TGTGCCAGCAGTCTCAGTAGCGGGGGGACCTGCGAGCAGTACTTC
TRBJ2-7,TRBD1,.,TRBV27,CASSQPRGPNAYEQYF,TGTGCCAGCAGTCAGCCCAGGGGGCCCAACGCCTACGAGCAGTACTTC
TRBJ2-7,.,.,TRBV15,CATSREATVIHEQYF,TGTGCCACCAGCAGAGAGGCCACGGTTATTCACGAGCAGTACTTC
TRBJ1-3,TRBD1,.,TRBV5-6,CASSWAGTGGDHSGNTIYF,TGTGCCAGCAGCTGGGCCGGGACAGGGGGCGACCACTCTGGAAACACCATATATTTT
TRBJ2-3,.,.,TRBV13,CASSKEGGRVDTQYF,TGTGCCAGCAGCAAAGAGGGGGGCCGGGTGGATACGCAGTATTTT
TRBJ1-2,.,.,TRBV18,CASSPEAGYYGYTF,TGTGCCAGCTCACCGGAGGCCGGCTACTATGGCTACACCTTC
TRBJ2-7,TRBD1,.,TRBV28,CASSPGPVTGADEQYF,TGTGCCAGCAGCCCAGGGCCGGTTACAGGGGCCGACGAGCAGTACTTC
TRBJ1-2,.,few,TRBV10-2,CASSEHPDYGYTF,TGCGCCAGCAGTGAACATCCCGACTATGGCTACACCTTC
TRBJ2-1,.,.,TRBV30,CAWSVSGFEQFF,TGTGCCTGGAGTGTAAGTGGGTTTGAGCAGTTCTTC
TRBJ2-7,TRBD2,.,TRBV27,CASSPGTSGRIEQYF,TGTGCCAGCAGTCCGGGGACTAGCGGGAGGATCGAGCAGTACTTC
TRBJ2-1,.,.,TRBV9,CASRRGNEQFF,TGTGCCAGCCGGAGGGGTAATGAGCAGTTCTTC
TRBJ2-7,.,once,TRBV5-5,CASVAGLDEQYF,TGTGCCAGCGTTGCGGGGCTTGACGAGCAGTACTTC
TRBJ1-1,.,once,TRBV10-1,CASSLDLNTEAFF,TGCGCCAGCAGCCTGGACTTGAACACTGAAGCTTTCTTT
TRBJ2-1,TRBD1,once,TRBV2,CASESGQGDFYEQFF,TGTGCCAGCGAGTCAGGACAGGGGGATTTCTATGAGCAGTTCTTC
TRBJ2-3,TRBD2,once,TRBV7-2,CASSPSSGSLDTQYF,TGTGCCAGCAGCCCTTCTAGCGGGAGTCTAGATACGCAGTATTTT
TRBJ2-5,TRBD2,.,TRBV19,CASSIAWLAGARETQYF,TGTGCCAGTAGTATAGCCTGGCTAGCGGGAGCTAGGGAGACCCAGTACTTC
TRBJ2-5,.,.,TRBV28,CASSLSGELWETQYF,TGTGCCAGCAGTTTATCGGGGGAATTGTGGGAGACCCAGTACTTC
TRBJ2-7,.,.,TRBV27,CASSLSAGTVSYEQYF,TGTGCCAGCAGTTTATCAGCTGGGACGGTGTCCTACGAGCAGTACTTC
TRBJ2-1,TRBD2,.,TRBV5-4,CASSSLAGGNEQFF,TGTGCCAGCAGCTCCCTAGCGGGAGGCAATGAGCAGTTCTTC
TRBJ2-7,.,.,TRBV7-8,CASSASGLTHEQYF,TGTGCCAGCAGCGCCTCGGGACTCACCCACGAGCAGTACTTC
TRBJ2-7,TRBD1,.,TRBV27,CASSFTGGLYEQYF,TGTGCCAGCAGTTTCACAGGGGGCCTCTACGAGCAGTACTTC
TRBJ1-2,.,once,TRBV30,CAWSVLSAHGYTF,TGTGCCTGGAGTGTACTGTCCGCACATGGCTACACCTTC
TRBJ2-7,.,.,TRBV7-2,CASSWGVGPYEQYF,TGTGCCAGCAGCTGGGGAGTTGGGCCCTACGAGCAGTACTTC
TRBJ2-7,TRBD2,.,TRBV5-4,CASSLWREDLNEQYF,TGTGCCAGCAGCTTGTGGCGGGAGGATCTGAACGAGCAGTACTTC
TRBJ2-7,.,.,TRBV27,CASSPGYSYEQYF,TGTGCCAGCAGTCCCGGGTACTCCTACGAGCAGTACTTC
TRBJ2-5,TRBD1,.,TRBV5-5,CASSFLPGTGVETQYF,TGTGCCAGCAGCTTTTTGCCCGGGACAGGGGTAGAGACCCAGTACTTC
TRBJ2-7,.,.,TRBV9,CASSVGAGSYEQYF,TGTGCCAGCAGCGTAGGAGCAGGGTCCTACGAGCAGTACTTC
TRBJ1-1,TRBD1,.,TRBV27,CASSPGTGVTEAFF,TGTGCCAGCAGTCCGGGGACAGGGGTCACTGAAGCTTTCTTT
TRBJ2-5,TRBD1,.,TRBV5-6,CASSPRQGPQETQYF,TGTGCCAGCAGCCCAAGACAGGGTCCGCAAGAGACCCAGTACTTC